This TCR beta chain was identified in a study of blood T cell repertoires in COVID-19. Study summary: Samples of COVID-19 (acute and convalescent) were obtained from the United States, Italy and Spain.

The CDR3 extends over 14 amino acids. Trimming removed 1 base at V and 8 bases at J, with 12 bases between. Per the germline V gene, CDR1 is SGHTA and CDR2 is FQGTGA. Assay: immunoSEQ multiplex PCR; the TCRdb copy retains only in-frame clones and omits some. The sample contains around 150,000 clones, around 87% of which appear only once. This TCR came from a man aged 18-30 years with acute or convalescent COVID-19. The sequencing input was peripheral blood. The chain links TRBV7-3 to TRBJ2-1; no reliable D call. Here the CDR3 DNA reads TGTGCCAGCAGCTTAAGTTCTAGTAAGGATGAGCAGTTCTTC. It yields the protein CASSLSSSKDEQFF.